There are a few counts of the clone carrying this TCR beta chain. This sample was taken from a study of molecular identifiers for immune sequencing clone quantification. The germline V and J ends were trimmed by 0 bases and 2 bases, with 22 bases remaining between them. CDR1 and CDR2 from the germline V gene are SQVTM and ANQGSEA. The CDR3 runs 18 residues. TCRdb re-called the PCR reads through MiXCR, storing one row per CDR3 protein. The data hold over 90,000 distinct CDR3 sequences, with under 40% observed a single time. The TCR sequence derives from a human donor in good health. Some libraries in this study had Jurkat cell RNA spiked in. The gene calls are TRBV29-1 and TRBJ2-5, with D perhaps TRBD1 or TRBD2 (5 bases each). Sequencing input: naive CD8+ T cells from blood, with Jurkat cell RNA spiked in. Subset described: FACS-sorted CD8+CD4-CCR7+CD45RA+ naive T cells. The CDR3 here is CSVEDPVTTGTVQETQYF. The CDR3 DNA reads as TGCAGCGTTGAAGATCCGGTTACGACCGGGACGGTTCAAGAGACCCAGTACTTC.